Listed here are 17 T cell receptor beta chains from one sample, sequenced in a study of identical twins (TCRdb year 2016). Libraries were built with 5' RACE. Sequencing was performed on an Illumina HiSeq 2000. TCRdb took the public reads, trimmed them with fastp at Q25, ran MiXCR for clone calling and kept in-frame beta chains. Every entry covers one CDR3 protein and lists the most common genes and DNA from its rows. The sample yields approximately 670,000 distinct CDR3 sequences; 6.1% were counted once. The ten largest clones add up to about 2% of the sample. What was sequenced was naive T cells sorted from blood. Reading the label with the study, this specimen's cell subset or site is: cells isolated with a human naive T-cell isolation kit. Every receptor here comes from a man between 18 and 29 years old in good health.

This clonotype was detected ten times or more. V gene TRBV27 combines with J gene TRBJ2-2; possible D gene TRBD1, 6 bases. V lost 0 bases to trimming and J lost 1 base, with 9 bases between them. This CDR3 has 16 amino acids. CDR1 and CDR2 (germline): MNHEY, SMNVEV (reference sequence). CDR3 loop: CASSLSGAWNTGELFF. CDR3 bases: TGTGCCAGCAGTTTATCGGGGGCCTGGAACACCGGGGAGCTGTTTTTT.

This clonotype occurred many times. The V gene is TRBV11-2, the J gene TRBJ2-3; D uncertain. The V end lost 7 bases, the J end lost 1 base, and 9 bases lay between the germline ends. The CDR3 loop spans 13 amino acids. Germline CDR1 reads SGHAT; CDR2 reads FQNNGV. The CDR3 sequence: CASILRGTDTQYF. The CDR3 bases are TGTGCCAGCATCCTTCGGGGCACAGATACGCAGTATTTT.

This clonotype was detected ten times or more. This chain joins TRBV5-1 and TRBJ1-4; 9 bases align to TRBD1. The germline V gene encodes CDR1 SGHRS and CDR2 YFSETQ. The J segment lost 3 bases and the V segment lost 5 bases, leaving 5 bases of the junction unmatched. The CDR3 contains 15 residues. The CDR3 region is CASRGQGRSNEKLFF. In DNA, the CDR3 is TGCGCCAGCAGAGGACAGGGGCGGTCTAATGAAAAACTGTTTTTT.

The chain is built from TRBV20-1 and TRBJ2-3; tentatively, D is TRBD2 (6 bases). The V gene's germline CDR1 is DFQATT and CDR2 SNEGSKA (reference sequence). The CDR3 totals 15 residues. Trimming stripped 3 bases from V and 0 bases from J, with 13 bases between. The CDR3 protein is CSASLPGTSTDTQYF. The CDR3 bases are TGCAGTGCTAGCCTACCGGGGACTAGCACAGATACGCAGTATTTT.

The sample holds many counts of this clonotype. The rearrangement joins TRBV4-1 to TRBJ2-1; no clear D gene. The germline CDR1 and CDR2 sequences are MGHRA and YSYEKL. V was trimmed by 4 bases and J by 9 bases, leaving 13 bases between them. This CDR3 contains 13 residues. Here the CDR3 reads CASSPSNLGEQFF. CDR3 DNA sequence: TGCGCCAGCAGCCCCTCTAATCTCGGTGAGCAGTTCTTC.

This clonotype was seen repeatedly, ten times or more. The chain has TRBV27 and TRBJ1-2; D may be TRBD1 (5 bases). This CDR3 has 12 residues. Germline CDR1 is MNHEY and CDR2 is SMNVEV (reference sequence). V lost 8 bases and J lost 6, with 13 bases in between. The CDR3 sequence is CASWGGANGYTF. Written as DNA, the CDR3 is TGTGCCAGCTGGGGTGGGGCGAATGGCTACACCTTC.

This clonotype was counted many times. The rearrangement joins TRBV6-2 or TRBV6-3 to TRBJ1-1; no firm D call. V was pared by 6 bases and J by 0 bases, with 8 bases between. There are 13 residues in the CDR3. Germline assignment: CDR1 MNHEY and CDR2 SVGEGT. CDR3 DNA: TGTGCCAGCAGCGACGACCTGAACACTGAAGCTTTCTTT. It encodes CASSDDLNTEAFF.

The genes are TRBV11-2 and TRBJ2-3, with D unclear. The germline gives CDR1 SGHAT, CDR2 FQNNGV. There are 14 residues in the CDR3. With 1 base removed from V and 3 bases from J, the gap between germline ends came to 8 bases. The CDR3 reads CASSLGHDTDTQYF. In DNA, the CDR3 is TGTGCCAGCAGCTTAGGGCATGATACAGATACGCAGTATTTT.

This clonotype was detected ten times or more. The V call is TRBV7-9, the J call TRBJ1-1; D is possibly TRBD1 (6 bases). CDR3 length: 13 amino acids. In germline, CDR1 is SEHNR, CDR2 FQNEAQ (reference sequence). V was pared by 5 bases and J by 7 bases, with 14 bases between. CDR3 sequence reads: CASSPSLGGEAFF. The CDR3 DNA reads TGTGCCAGCAGCCCCTCCCTAGGGGGTGAAGCTTTCTTT. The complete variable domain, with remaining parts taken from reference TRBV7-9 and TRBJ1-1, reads DTGVSQNPRHKITKRGQNVTFRCDPISEHNRLYWYRQTLGQGPEFLTYFQNEAQLEKSRLLSDRFSAERPKGSFSTLEIQRTEQGDSAMYLCASSPSLGGEAFFGQGTRLTVV.

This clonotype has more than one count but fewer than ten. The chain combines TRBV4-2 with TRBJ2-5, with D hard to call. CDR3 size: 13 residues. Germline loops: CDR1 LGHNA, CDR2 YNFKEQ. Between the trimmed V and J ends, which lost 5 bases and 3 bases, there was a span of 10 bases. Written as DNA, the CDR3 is TGTGCCAGCAGCGCTCGGGCCAAAGAGACCCAGTACTTC. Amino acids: CASSARAKETQYF.

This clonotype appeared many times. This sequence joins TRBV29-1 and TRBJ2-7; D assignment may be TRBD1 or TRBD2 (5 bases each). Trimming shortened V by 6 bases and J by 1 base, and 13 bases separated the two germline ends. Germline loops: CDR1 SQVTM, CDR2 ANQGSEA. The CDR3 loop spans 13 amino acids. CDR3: CSVEGKGSYEQYF. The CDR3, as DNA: TGCAGCGTCGAGGGAAAGGGGTCCTACGAGCAGTACTTC.

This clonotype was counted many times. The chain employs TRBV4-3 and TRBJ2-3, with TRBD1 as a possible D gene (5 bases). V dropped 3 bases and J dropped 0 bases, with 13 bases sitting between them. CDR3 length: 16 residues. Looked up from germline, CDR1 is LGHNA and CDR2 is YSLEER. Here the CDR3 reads CASSHPQGQSTDTQYF. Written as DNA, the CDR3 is TGCGCCAGCAGCCATCCTCAAGGACAAAGCACAGATACGCAGTATTTT.

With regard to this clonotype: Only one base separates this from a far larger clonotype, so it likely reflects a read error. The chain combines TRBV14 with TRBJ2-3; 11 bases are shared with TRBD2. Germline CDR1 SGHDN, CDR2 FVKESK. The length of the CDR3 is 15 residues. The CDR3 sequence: CASSLAGGPTDMQYF. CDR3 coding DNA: TGTGCCAGCAGCCTAGCGGGAGGGCCCACAGATATGCAGTATTTT.

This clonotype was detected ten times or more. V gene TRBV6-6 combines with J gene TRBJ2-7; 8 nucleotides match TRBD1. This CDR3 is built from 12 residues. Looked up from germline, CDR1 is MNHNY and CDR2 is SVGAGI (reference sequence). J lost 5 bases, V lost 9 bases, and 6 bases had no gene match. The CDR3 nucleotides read TGTGCCAGTACGACAGGGGATGACGAGCAGTACTTC. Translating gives CASTTGDDEQYF.

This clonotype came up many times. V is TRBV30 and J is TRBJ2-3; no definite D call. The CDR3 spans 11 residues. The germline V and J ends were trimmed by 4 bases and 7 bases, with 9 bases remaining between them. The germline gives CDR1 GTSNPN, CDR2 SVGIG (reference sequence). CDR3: CAWTTSNTQYF. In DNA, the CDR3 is TGTGCCTGGACCACCTCAAATACGCAGTATTTT. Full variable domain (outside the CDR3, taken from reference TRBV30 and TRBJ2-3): SQTIHQWPATLVQPVGSPLSLECTVEGTSNPNLYWYRQAAGRGLQLLFYSVGIGQISSEVPQNLSASRPQDRQFILSSKKLLLSDSGFYLCAWTTSNTQYFGPGTRLTVL.

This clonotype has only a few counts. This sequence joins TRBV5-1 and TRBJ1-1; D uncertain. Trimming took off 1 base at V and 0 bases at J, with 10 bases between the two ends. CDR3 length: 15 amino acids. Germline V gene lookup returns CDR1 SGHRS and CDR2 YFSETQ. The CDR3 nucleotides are TGCGCCAGCAGCTTGAGGCAGCCCATGAACACTGAAGCTTTCTTT. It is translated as CASSLRQPMNTEAFF. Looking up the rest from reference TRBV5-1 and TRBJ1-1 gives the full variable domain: KAGVTQTPRYLIKTRGQQVTLSCSPISGHRSVSWYQQTPGQGLQFLFEYFSETQRNKGNFPGRFSGRQFSNSRSEMNVSTLELGDSALYLCASSLRQPMNTEAFFGQGTRLTVV.

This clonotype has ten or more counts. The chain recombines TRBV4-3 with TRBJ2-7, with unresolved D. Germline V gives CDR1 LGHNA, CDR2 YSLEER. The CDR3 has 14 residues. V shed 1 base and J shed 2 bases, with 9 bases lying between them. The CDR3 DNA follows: TGCGCCAGCAGCCAAGGACGGCCGACCTACGAGCAGTACTTC. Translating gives CASSQGRPTYEQYF.